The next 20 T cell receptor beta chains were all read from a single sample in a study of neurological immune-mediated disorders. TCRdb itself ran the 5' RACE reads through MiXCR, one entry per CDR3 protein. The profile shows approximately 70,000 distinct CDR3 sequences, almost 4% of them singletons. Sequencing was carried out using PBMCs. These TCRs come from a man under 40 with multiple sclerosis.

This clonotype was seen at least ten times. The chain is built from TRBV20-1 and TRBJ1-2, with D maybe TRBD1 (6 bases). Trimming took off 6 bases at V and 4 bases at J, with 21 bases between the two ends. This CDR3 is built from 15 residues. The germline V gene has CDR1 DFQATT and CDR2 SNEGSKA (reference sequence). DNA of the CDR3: TGCAGTGCCCCGTCGGGGGGCTGGGGGGGCTATGGCTACACCTTC. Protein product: CSAPSGGWGGYGYTF.

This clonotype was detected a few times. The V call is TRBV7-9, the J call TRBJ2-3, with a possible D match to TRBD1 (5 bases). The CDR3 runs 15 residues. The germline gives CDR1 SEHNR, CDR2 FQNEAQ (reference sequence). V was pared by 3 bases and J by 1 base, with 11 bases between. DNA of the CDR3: TGTGCCAGCAGCTTCTCGAGACAGCGCACAGATACGCAGTATTTT. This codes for CASSFSRQRTDTQYF.

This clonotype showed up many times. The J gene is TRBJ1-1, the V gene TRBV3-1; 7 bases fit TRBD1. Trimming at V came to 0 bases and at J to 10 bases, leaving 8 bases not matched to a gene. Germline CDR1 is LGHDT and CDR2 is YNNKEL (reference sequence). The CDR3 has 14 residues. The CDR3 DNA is TGTGCCAGCAGCCAAGATTGGACTAACAGGGGAGCTTTCTTT. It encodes CASSQDWTNRGAFF. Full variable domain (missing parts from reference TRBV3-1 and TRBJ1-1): DTAVSQTPKYLVTQMGNDKSIKCEQNLGHDTMYWYKQDSKKFLKIMFSYNNKELIINETVPNRFSPKSPDKAHLNLHINSLELGDSAVYFCASSQDWTNRGAFFGQGTRLTVV.

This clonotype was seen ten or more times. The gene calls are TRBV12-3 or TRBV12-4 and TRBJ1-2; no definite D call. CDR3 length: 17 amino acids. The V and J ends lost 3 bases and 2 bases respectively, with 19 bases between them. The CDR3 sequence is CASSFLMSPPSNYGYTF. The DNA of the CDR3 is TGTGCCAGCAGTTTTTTGATGAGTCCCCCATCCAACTATGGCTACACCTTC.

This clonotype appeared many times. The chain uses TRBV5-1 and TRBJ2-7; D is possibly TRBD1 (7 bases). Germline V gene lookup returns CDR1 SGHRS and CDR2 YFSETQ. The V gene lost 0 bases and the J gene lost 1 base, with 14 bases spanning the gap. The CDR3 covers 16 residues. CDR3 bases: TGCGCCAGCAGCTTGGCCGGAGGGGGCCGTTCCTACGAGCAGTACTTC. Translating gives CASSLAGGGRSYEQYF.

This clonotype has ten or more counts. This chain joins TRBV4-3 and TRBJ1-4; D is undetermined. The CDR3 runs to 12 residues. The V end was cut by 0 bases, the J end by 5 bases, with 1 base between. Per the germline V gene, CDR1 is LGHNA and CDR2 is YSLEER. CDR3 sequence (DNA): TGCGCCAGCAGCCAAGACAATGAAAAACTGTTTTTT. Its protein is CASSQDNEKLFF.

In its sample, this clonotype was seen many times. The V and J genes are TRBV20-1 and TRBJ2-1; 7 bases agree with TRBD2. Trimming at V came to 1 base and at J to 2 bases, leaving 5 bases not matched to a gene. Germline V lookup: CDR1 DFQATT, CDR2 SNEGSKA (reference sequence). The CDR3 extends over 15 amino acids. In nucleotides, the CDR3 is TGCAGTGCTAGAGTGGCGGGGGATACCTACAATGAGCAGTTCTTC. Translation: CSARVAGDTYNEQFF.

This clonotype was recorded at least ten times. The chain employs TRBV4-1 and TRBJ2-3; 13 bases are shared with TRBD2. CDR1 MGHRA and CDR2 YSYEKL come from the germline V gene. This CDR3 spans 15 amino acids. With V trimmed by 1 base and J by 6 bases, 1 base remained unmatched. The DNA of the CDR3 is TGCGCCAGCAGCCAAGGACTAGCGGGGGGCGATACGCAGTATTTT. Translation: CASSQGLAGGDTQYF.

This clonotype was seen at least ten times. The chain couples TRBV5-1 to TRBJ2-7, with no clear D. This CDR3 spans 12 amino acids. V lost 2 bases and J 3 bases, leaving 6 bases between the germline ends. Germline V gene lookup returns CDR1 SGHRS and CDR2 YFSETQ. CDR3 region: CASSFTRYEQYF. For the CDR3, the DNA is TGCGCCAGCAGCTTCACCCGCTACGAGCAGTACTTC.

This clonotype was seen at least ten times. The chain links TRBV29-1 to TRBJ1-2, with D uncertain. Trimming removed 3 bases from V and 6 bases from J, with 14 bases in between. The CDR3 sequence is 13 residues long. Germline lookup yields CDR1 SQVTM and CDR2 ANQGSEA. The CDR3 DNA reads TGCAGCGTTGAGGGAGGGCCAGGACATGGCTACACCTTC. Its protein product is CSVEGGPGHGYTF. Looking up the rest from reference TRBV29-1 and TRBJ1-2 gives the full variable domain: SAVISQKPSRDICQRGTSLTIQCQVDSQVTMMFWYRQQPGQSLTLIATANQGSEATYESGFVIDKFPISRPNLTFSTLTVSNMSPEDSSIYLCSVEGGPGHGYTFGSGTRLTVV.

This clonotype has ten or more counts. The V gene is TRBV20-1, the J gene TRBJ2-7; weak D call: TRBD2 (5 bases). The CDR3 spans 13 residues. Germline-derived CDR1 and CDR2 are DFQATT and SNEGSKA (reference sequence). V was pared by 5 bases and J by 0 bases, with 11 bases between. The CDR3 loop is CSAQDGISYEQYF. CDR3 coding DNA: TGCAGTGCTCAGGACGGGATCTCCTACGAGCAGTACTTC.

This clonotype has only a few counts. CDR3 coding DNA: TGCAGTGCCCAGGAAAGCCAAGAGACCCAGTACTTC. As protein: CSAQESQETQYF. V gene TRBV20-1 combines with J gene TRBJ2-5; D remains ambiguous. The CDR3 extends over 12 amino acids. Germline V gene sequence: CDR1 DFQATT, CDR2 SNEGSKA (reference sequence). Trimming took 6 bases from V and 1 from J, leaving 9 bases between them.

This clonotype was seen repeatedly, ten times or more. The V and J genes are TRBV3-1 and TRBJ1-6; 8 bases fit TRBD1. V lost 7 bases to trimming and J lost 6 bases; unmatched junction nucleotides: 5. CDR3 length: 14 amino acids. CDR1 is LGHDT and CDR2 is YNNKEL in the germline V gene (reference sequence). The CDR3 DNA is TGTGCCAGCAACGACAGGGGCGCTAATTCACCCCTCCACTTT. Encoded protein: CASNDRGANSPLHF.

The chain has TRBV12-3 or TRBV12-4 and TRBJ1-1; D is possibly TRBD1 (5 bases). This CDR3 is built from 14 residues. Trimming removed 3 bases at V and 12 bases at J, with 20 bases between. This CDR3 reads CASSFVGLGGSTFF. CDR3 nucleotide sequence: TGTGCCAGCAGTTTCGTAGGGTTGGGGGGGTCGACTTTCTTT.

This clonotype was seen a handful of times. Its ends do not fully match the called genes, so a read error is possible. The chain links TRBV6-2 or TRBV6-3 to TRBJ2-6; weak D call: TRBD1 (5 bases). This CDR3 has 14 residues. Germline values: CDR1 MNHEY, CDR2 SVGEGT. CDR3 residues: CASSYSSGAKVLTF. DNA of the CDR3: TGTGCCAGCAGTTACAGCTCTGGGGCCAAAGTCCTGACTTTC.

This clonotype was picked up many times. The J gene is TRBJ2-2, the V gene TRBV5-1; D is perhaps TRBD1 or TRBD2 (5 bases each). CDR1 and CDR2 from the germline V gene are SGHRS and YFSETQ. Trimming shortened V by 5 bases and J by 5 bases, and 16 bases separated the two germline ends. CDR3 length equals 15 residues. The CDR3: CASSSGTSGTGELFF. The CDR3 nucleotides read TGCGCCAGCAGTAGTGGGACGTCAGGGACCGGGGAGCTGTTTTTT. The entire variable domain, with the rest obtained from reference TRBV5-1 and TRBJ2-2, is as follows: KAGVTQTPRYLIKTRGQQVTLSCSPISGHRSVSWYQQTPGQGLQFLFEYFSETQRNKGNFPGRFSGRQFSNSRSEMNVSTLELGDSALYLCASSSGTSGTGELFFGEGSRLTVL.

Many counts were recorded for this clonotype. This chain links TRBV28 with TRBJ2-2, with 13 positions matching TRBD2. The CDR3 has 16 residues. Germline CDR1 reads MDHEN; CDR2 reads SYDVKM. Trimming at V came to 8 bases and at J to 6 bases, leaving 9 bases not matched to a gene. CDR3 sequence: CASSPSTSGGAGELFF. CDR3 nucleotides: TGTGCCAGCTCTCCTAGTACTAGCGGGGGGGCCGGGGAGCTGTTTTTT.

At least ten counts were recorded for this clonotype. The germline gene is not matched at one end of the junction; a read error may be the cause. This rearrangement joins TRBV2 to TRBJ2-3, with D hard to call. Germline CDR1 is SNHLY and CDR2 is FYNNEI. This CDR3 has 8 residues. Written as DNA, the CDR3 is TGTGCCAGCCGGTCCCGGGATTTT. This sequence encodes CASRSRDF. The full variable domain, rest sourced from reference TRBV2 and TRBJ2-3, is EPEVTQTPSHQVTQMGQEVILRCVPISNHLYFYWYRQILGQKVEFLVSFYNNEISEKSEIFDDQFSVERPDGSNFTLKIRSTKLEDSAMYFCASRSRDFGPGTRLTVL.

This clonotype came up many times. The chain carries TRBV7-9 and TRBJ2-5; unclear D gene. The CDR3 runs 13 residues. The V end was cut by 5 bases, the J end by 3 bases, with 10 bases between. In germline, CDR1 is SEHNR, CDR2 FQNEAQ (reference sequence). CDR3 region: CASSRSSEETQYF. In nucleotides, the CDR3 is TGTGCCAGCAGCCGGTCCAGCGAAGAGACCCAGTACTTC.

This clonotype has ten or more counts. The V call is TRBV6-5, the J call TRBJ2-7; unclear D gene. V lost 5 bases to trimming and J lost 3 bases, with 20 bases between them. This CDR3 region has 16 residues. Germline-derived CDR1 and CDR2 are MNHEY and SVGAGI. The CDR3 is CASSLAGDRLLYEQYF. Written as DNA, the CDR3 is TGTGCCAGCAGTCTCGCAGGAGACCGTCTCCTCTACGAGCAGTACTTC.